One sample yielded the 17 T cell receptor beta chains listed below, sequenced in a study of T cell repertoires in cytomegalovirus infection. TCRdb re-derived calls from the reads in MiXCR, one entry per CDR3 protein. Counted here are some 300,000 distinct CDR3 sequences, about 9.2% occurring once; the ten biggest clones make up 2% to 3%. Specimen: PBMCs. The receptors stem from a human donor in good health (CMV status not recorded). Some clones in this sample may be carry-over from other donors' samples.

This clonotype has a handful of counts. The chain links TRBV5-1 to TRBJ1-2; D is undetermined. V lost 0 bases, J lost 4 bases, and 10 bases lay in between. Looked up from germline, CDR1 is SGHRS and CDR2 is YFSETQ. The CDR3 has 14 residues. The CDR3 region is CASSLAQARYGYTF. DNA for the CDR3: TGCGCCAGCAGCTTGGCCCAGGCCCGCTATGGCTACACCTTC.

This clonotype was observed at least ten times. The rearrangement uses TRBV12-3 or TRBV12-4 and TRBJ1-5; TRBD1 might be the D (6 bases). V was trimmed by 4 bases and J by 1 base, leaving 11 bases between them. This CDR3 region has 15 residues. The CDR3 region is CASSYRVGSNQPQHF. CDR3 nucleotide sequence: TGTGCCAGCAGTTACAGGGTTGGGAGCAATCAGCCCCAGCATTTT.

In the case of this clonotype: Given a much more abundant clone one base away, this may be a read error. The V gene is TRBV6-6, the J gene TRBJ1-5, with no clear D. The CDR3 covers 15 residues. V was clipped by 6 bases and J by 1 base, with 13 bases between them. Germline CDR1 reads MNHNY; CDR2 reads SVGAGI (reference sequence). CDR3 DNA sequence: TGTGCCAGCAGACCCGAAAGTGGAAGCAATCAGCCCCAGCATTTT. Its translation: CASRPESGSNQPQHF.

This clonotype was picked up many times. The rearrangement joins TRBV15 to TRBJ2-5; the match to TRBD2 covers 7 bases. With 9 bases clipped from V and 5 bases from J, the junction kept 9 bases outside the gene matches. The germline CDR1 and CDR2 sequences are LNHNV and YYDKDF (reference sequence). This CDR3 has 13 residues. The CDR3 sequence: CATRGLGFETQYF. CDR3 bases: TGTGCCACTAGAGGACTAGGGTTTGAGACCCAGTACTTC.

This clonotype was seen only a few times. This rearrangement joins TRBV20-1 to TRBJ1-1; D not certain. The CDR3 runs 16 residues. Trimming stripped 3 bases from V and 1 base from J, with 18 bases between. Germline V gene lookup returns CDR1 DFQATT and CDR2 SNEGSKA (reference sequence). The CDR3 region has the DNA TGCAGTGCTAGTATTTCAAAATTAGGAGAGAACACTGAAGCTTTCTTT. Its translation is CSASISKLGENTEAFF.

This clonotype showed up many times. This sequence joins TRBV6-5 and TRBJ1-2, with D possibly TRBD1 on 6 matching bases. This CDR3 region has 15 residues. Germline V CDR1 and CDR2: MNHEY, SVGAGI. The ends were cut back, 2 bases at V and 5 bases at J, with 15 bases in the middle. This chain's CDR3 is CASSYGITGSYGYTF. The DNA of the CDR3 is TGTGCCAGCAGTTACGGTATCACAGGGTCTTATGGCTACACCTTC.

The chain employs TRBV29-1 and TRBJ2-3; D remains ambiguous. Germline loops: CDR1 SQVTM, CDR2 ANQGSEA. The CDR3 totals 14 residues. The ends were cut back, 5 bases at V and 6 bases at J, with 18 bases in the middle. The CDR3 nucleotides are TGCAGCGTTCGACTCCGCCCTTTAGGGGATACGCAGTATTTT. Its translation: CSVRLRPLGDTQYF.

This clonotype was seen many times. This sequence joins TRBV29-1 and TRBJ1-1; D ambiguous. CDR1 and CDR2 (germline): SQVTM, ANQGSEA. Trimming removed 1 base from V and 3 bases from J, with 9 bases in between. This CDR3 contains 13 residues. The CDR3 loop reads CSVEVKGHTEAFF. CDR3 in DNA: TGCAGCGTTGAAGTAAAAGGGCACACTGAAGCTTTCTTT. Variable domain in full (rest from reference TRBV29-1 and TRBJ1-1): SAVISQKPSRDICQRGTSLTIQCQVDSQVTMMFWYRQQPGQSLTLIATANQGSEATYESGFVIDKFPISRPNLTFSTLTVSNMSPEDSSIYLCSVEVKGHTEAFFGQGTRLTVV.

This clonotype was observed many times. The DNA for the CDR3 is TGCAGTGTTAAGCGGGGGGTCGATGAGCAGTTCTTC. This encodes CSVKRGVDEQFF. This chain connects TRBV20-1 to TRBJ2-1; 9 bases are a match to TRBD2. The length of the CDR3 is 12 residues. Germline V CDR1 and CDR2: DFQATT, SNEGSKA (reference sequence). The J segment lost 8 bases and the V segment lost 7 bases, leaving 6 bases of the junction unmatched.

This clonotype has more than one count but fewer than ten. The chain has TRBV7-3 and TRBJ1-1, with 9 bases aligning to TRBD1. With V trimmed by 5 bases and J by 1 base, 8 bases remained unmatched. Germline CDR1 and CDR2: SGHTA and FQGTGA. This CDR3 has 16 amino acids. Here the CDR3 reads CASSQGGTGRNTEAFF. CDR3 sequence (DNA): TGTGCCAGCAGCCAAGGGGGGACAGGGAGGAACACTGAAGCTTTCTTT.

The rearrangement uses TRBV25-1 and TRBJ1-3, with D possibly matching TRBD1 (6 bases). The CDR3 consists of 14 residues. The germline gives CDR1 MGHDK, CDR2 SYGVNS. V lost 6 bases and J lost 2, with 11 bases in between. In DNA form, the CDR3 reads TGTGCCAGCAGCCGGAAGGGGGCTGGAAACACCATATATTTT. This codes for CASSRKGAGNTIYF.

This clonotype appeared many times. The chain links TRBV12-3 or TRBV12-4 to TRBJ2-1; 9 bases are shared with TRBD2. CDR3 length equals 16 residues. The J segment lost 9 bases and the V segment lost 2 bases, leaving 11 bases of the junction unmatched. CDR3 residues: CASSLNAGGPWGEQFF. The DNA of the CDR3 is TGTGCCAGCAGTTTAAATGCGGGGGGGCCGTGGGGTGAGCAGTTCTTC.

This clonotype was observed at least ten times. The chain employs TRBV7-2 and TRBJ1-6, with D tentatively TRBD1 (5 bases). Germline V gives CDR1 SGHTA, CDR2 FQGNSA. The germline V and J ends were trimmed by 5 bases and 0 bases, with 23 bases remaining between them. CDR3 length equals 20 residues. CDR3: CASSLPRVAAGSSYNSPLHF. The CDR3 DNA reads TGTGCCAGCAGCCTCCCCAGGGTGGCGGCAGGCAGCTCCTATAATTCACCCCTCCACTTT.

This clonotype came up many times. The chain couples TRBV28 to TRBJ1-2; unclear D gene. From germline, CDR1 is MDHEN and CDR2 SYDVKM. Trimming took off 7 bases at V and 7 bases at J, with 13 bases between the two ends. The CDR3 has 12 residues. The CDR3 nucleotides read TGTGCCAGCAATTTTTATGGGATTGGCTACACCTTC. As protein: CASNFYGIGYTF.

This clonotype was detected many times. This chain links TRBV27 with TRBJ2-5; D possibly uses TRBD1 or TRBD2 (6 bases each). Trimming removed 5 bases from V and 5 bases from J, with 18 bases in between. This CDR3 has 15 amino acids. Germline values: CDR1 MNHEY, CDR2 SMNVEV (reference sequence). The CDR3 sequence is CASSLETGRWETQYF. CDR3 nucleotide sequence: TGTGCCAGCAGTCTAGAAACAGGGAGGTGGGAGACCCAGTACTTC.

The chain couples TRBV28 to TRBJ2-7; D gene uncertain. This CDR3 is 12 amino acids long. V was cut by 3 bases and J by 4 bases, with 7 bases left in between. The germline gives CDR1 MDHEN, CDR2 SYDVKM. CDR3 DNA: TGTGCCAGCAGTTTTCCCAATTACGAGCAGTACTTC. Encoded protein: CASSFPNYEQYF.

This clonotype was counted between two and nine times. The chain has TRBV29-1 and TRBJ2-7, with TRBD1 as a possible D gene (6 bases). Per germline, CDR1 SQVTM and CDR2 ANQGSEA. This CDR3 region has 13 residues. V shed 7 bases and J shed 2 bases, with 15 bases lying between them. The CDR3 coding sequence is TGCAGCGCCCTGGGGGCAACCCCCTACGAGCAGTACGTC. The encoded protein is CSALGATPYEQYV.